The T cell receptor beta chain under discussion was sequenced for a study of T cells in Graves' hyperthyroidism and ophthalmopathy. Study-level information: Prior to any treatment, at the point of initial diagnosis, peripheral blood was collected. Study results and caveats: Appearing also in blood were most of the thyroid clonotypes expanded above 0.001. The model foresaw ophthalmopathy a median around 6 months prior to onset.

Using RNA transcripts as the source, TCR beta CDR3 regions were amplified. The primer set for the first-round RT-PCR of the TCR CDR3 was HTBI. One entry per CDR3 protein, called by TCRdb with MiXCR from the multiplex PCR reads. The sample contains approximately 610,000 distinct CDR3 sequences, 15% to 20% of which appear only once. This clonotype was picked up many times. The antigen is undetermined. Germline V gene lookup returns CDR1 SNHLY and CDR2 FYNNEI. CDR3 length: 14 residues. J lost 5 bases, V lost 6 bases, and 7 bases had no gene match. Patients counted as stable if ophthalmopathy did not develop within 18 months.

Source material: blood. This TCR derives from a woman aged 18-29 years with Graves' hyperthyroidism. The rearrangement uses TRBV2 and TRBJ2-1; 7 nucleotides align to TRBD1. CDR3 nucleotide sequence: TGTGCCAGCAGAAAGACAGGGTCCCACAATGAGCAGTTCTTC. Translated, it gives CASRKTGSHNEQFF.